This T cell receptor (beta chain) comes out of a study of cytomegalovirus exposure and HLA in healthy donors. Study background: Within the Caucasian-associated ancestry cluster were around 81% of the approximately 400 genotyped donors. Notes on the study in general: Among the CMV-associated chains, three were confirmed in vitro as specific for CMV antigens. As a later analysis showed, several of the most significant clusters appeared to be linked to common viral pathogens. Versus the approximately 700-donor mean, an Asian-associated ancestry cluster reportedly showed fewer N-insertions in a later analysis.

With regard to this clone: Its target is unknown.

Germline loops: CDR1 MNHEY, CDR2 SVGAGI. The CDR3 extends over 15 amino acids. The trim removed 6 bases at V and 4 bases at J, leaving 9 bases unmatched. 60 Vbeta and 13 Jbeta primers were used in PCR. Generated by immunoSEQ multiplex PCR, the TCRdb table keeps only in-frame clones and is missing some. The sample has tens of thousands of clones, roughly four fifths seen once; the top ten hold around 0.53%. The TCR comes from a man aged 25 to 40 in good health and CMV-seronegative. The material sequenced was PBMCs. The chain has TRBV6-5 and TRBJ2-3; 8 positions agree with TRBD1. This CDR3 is CASSSGGVGADTQYF. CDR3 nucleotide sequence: TGTGCCAGCAGCTCAGGGGGCGTCGGGGCAGATACGCAGTATTTT.